The text below deals with one T cell receptor (beta chain). What it recognizes is unknown. This record belongs to a study of cytomegalovirus exposure and HLA in healthy donors. Study-wide background: Later, an analysis reported that the approximately 120 validation repertoires had used the same platform as the roughly 660 first-cohort repertoires.

Study-wide points: TCR beta chains numbering some 160 were designated cytomegalovirus-associated.

This table comes from immunoSEQ multiplex PCR, and its TCRdb copy is limited to in-frame clones, with some not included. Found here are fewer than 200,000 clones, approximately 83% of them singletons; the top ten hold about 2.8%. The CDR3 is made up of 15 amino acids. Trimming took 3 bases from V and 2 from J; bases not matched to a gene: 1. Germline CDR1 reads LNHDA; CDR2 reads SQIVND (reference sequence). This receptor was obtained from a young woman in good health and CMV-seropositive. The sample taken for sequencing was PBMCs. V gene TRBV19 combines with J gene TRBJ2-1, with 10 bases fitting TRBD2. The CDR3 DNA sequence: TGTGCCAGTAGTATTAGCGGGGGGCCCTACAATGAGCAGTTCTTC. Translating gives CASSISGGPYNEQFF.